These T cell receptor beta chains were read from a single sample in a study of T cell responses to AZD1222 COVID-19 vaccine. Repertoires were generated with immunoSEQ multiplex PCR, while TCRdb's copy carries only in-frame clones and drops some. In the table there are 70,000 or so clones, 79% of which are singletons. The sample consisted of peripheral blood, taken on day 0 of MenACWY control vaccination. All receptors come from an adult in good health. CDR3s include the opening cysteine and the closing phenylalanine or tryptophan. A D gene is named only where the DNA matches it firmly.

>13|.|TRBV4-3|TRBJ1-1
CASSQERQAPAFF
>14|.|TRBV19|TRBJ2-1
CATTRDEGGNEQFF
>19|TRBD2|TRBV9|TRBJ2-1
CASSVGNSGGLGSYNEQFF
>14|TRBD1|TRBV5-1|TRBJ2-7
CASSRGQTSYEQYF
>14|.|TRBV5-6|TRBJ1-1
CASSFWALNTEAFF
>14|.|TRBV19|TRBJ1-5
CASSSWTDYQPQHF
>15|.|TRBV5-4|TRBJ2-6
CASSDLGTGANVLTF
>15|.|TRBV5-1|TRBJ1-3
CASSLAGTSGNTIYF
>13|.|TRBV5-1|TRBJ2-7
CASSLHLSYEQYF
>16|.|TRBV7-9|TRBJ1-1
CASSHGGWVEDTEAFF
>14|TRBD1|TRBV2|TRBJ1-2
CASSGQGADYGYTF
>13|.|TRBV30|TRBJ1-5
CAWSVDSNQPQHF
>14|.|TRBV4-3|TRBJ1-5
CASSQARANQPQHF
>14|TRBD1|TRBV6-1|TRBJ1-6
CASSDRQGTSPLHF
>17|TRBD2|TRBV5-1|TRBJ2-1
CASSPRALAGGPDEQFF
>15|.|TRBV5-1|TRBJ1-1
CASSPGGAVNTEAFF
>14|.|TRBV5-4|TRBJ2-5
CASSLSGGVETQYF
>15|.|TRBV4-3|TRBJ2-7
CASSQSHRGRYEQYF
>15|TRBD2|TRBV19|TRBJ2-3
CASSNFGGKADTQYF
>14|TRBD1|TRBV2|TRBJ1-1
CASTGPWEQGRAFF
>13|.|TRBV12-3/TRBV12-4|TRBJ1-4
CASSRSNGEKLFF
>15|TRBD2|TRBV5-1|TRBJ2-5
CASSSSGTKQETQYF
>13|.|TRBV9|TRBJ1-6
CASSVADNSPLHF
>12|.|TRBV19|TRBJ1-1
CASSIQGLEAFF
>16|.|TRBV19|TRBJ2-6
CASSPRRDSGANVLTF
>12|.|TRBV28|TRBJ2-1
CASSYGYNEQFF
>20|.|TRBV12-5|TRBJ1-1
CASGLLSKERWDPMNTEAFF
>13|.|TRBV10-3|TRBJ1-4
CATREGEGEKLFF
>13|.|TRBV4-1|TRBJ2-1
CASSPTVYNEQFF
>12|.|TRBV28|TRBJ2-7
CASRDTSYEQYF
>15|.|TRBV6-2/TRBV6-3|TRBJ1-5
CASSYSSRENQPQHF
>15|.|TRBV9|TRBJ1-3
CASSVDGGSGNTIYF
>18|TRBD1|TRBV7-9|TRBJ1-1
CASSLALRGTGKNTEAFF
>14|.|TRBV28|TRBJ1-2
CASSLGGVGRGYTF
>14|.|TRBV18|TRBJ1-5
CASSLGQNNQPQHF
>15|TRBD1|TRBV15|TRBJ1-2
CATSRQAGGNYGYTF
>15|.|TRBV5-5|TRBJ2-1
CASSFRARVGDEQFF